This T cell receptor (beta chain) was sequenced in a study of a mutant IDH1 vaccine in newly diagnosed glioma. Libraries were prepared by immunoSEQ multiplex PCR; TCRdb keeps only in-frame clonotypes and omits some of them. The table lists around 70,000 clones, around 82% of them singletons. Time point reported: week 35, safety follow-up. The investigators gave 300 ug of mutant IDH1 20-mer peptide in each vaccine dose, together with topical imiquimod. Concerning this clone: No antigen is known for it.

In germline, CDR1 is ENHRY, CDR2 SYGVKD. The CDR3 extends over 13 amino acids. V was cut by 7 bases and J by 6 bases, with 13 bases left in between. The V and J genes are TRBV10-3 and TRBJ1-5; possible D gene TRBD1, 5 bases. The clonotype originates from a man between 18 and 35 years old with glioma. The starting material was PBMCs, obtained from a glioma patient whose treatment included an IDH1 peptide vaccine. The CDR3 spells CAIKKGTSQPQHF. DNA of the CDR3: TGTGCCATCAAGAAGGGGACCAGTCAGCCCCAGCATTTT.